This TCR beta chain is drawn from a study of blood T cell repertoires in COVID-19. In regard to this clone: This same CDR3 is encoded by further DNA sequences in the sample.

Recruitment covered over 20 US areas and drew participants whose ages spanned roughly 18 to 100 years. Clinical history reported by participants formed the basis on which cohorts were assigned. Authors' methods: Amplification from reference gene primers served as the basis for estimated nucleated cell counts. Only in-frame clones appear in the TCRdb table, and some are missing; sequencing was by immunoSEQ multiplex PCR. The V and J calls and the clone size are those of that table, but D and trimming were determined from the DNA. The sample records some 400,000 clones, 80% to 95% being singletons. Germline V gene lookup returns CDR1 LNHDA and CDR2 SQIVND (reference sequence). Between the trimmed V and J ends, which lost 3 bases and 1 base, there was a span of 6 bases. This CDR3 is 13 amino acids long.

The chain combines TRBV19 with TRBJ1-1; no firm D call. Sequenced sample: PBMCs or T cells enriched from blood (not recorded which). This TCR derives from a woman in her forties who had been exposed to COVID-19. The CDR3 DNA reads as TGTGCCAGTAGTATCGGCGGGAACACTGAAGCTTTCTTT. Translated, it gives CASSIGGNTEAFF.